These T cell receptor beta chains were read from a single sample in a study of regulatory T cells in long-lasting Graves disease. TCRdb analysed the multiplex PCR reads with MiXCR anew, one entry per CDR3 protein. The sample has some 230,000 distinct CDR3 sequences; around 18% are singletons. Sample: peripheral blood mononuclear cells (PBMCs), taken at new diagnosis, from a patient treated with antithyroid drugs. These receptors all stem from a female donor with Graves disease. CDR3s include the opening cysteine and the closing phenylalanine or tryptophan. A D gene is named only where the DNA matches it firmly. Rows give clone size only sometimes, using once, few, many, or a class for an expanded clone.

TGTGCCACCAGTGATTCAGTACGCCGGGTCACTAGGGCCGGGGAGCTGTTTTTT CATSDSVRRVTRAGELFF TRBV24-1 NA TRBJ2-2 NA
TGTGCCAGCAGCGCGGCAAGAGTATCCTACGAGCAGTACTTC CASSAARVSYEQYF TRBV3-1 NA TRBJ2-7 many
TGTGCCAGTAGTATGGGGCGGGGAGAGACCCAGTACTTC CASSMGRGETQYF TRBV19 NA TRBJ2-5 few
TGTGCCAGCAGGGCTCCTAGGGGGAAAACCTACGAGCAGTACTTC CASRAPRGKTYEQYF TRBV28 NA TRBJ2-7 many
TGCGCCAGCAAAAGGGACAGGGATAATGAAAAACTGTTTTTT CASKRDRDNEKLFF TRBV10-2 TRBD1 TRBJ1-4 many
TGTGCCAGCAGCCGTGATAGCGGGAGGGCCTTGGGGAATGAGCAGTTCTTC CASSRDSGRALGNEQFF TRBV11-2 TRBD2 TRBJ2-1 NA
TGTGCCAGCAGCTTAGGAGGCACTACCGCCTACGAGCAGTACTTC CASSLGGTTAYEQYF TRBV7-2 NA TRBJ2-7 NA
TGTGCCAGCAGCGTAGAGGGGACTAGCGATCGGCAGTTCTTC CASSVEGTSDRQFF TRBV9 TRBD2 TRBJ2-1 few
TGTGCCAGCAGCGAGCCCCCGGGTGGCATGAACACTGAAGCTTTCTTT CASSEPPGGMNTEAFF TRBV7-2 NA TRBJ1-1 many
TGTGCCAGCAGCAACCTTCTGGCGGGAGGGCCGTACGAGCAGTACTTC CASSNLLAGGPYEQYF TRBV12-3/TRBV12-4 TRBD2 TRBJ2-7 NA
TGTGCCAGCAGATTAAACGGGCAGGGGCAAAATGAAAAACTGTTTTTT CASRLNGQGQNEKLFF TRBV27 NA TRBJ1-4 many
TGCAGTGCTAGGCGGAGACTAGATTACGAGCAGTACTTC CSARRRLDYEQYF TRBV20-1 NA TRBJ2-7 few
TGCAGCGGCGGGACTAGCGTGTTGCAGTACTTC CSGGTSVLQYF TRBV29-1 TRBD2 TRBJ2-7 many
TGCAGTGCTAGAGGTTCCGGGACTAGCTACGGGCAGTTCTTC CSARGSGTSYGQFF TRBV20-1 TRBD2 TRBJ2-1 many
TGTGCCAGTAGTCTTCTGACTAGCGGGTTCGGCAATGAGCAGTTCTTC CASSLLTSGFGNEQFF TRBV19 TRBD2 TRBJ2-1 many
TGTGCCAGCAGTTACGCCCTCGGGACGAGTCTCGGCTACACCTTC CASSYALGTSLGYTF TRBV6-2/TRBV6-3 NA TRBJ1-2 NA
TGTGCCAGCAGTCAGGGGTGGTTCGGAGGCTACACCTTC CASSQGWFGGYTF TRBV12-3/TRBV12-4 NA TRBJ1-2 many
TGTGCCACCAGTGATTTAGCTGCCCGGCCAGATCGGCATGGCTACACCTTC CATSDLAARPDRHGYTF TRBV24-1 NA TRBJ1-2 many
TGTGCCAGCAGCCGTGCCGGGACAGCCTACGAGCAGTACTTC CASSRAGTAYEQYF TRBV28 TRBD1 TRBJ2-7 once
TGTGCCAGCAGTTTAGACGGGGGGTCTTCACCCCTCCACTTT CASSLDGGSSPLHF TRBV27 NA TRBJ1-6 NA
TGTGCCACCAGTGACAATACAGGGGGCACTGAAGCTTTCTTT CATSDNTGGTEAFF TRBV24-1 TRBD1 TRBJ1-1 many
TGTGCCACCCAGTCCAGCGGGAGGGCTTACAATGAGCAGTTCTTC CATQSSGRAYNEQFF TRBV7-9 TRBD2 TRBJ2-1 NA
TGTGCCAGCAGTTTACAGACAGGGACGGGTGGCTACACCTTC CASSLQTGTGGYTF TRBV28 TRBD1 TRBJ1-2 NA
TGTGCCAGCAGGAATTTCCGGGACAGGGGGCAGCGGGGCTACACCTTC CASRNFRDRGQRGYTF TRBV6-1 TRBD1 TRBJ1-2 many
TGTGCCAGCCAAAAACGGACTAGCGGGAGTGTGGATACGCAGTATTTT CASQKRTSGSVDTQYF TRBV6-1 TRBD2 TRBJ2-3 few
TGCGCCAGCAGTGGGGGGGGAACGGTCACCGGGGAGCTGTTTTTT CASSGGGTVTGELFF TRBV10-1 TRBD2 TRBJ2-2 many
TGTGCCAGCAGCTTGGGTGGCAAGGGCTATGAAGCTTTCTTT CASSLGGKGYEAFF TRBV5-5 NA TRBJ1-1 many
TGTGCCAGCAGTATTGACCCTCTGGTGAACACTGAAGCTTTCTTT CASSIDPLVNTEAFF TRBV2 NA TRBJ1-1 many
TGTGCCTTGGGACAAAGCCCAACTAATGAAAAACTGTTTTTT CALGQSPTNEKLFF TRBV30 NA TRBJ1-4 many
TGTGCCAGCAGTTCACCTAGCGGGAGTAGGGCAGATACGCAGTATTTT CASSSPSGSRADTQYF TRBV28 TRBD2 TRBJ2-3 many
TGCGCCAGCAGTGAGTCGGGTAGCGGGAGTGTCACCGGGGAGCTGTTTTTT CASSESGSGSVTGELFF TRBV10-1 TRBD2 TRBJ2-2 NA
TGCAGTGCGGGCGGGAGGGCCGGGTACGAGCAGTACTTC CSAGGRAGYEQYF TRBV20-1 TRBD2 TRBJ2-7 once
TGTGCCAGCAGTTTAGACAGGGACCCATCACCCTACGAGCAGTACTTC CASSLDRDPSPYEQYF TRBV12-3/TRBV12-4 NA TRBJ2-7 many
TGTGCCAGCGGAGGGGGGGGGCCCAACAATGAGCAGTTCTTC CASGGGGPNNEQFF TRBV2 NA TRBJ2-1 many
TGTGCCAGCAGCGATCGAAGGCAATCCTATGGCTACACCTTC CASSDRRQSYGYTF TRBV2 NA TRBJ1-2 many
TGCAGTGCCCCTGGCGGACTAGCGGGATACAATGAGCAGTTCTTC CSAPGGLAGYNEQFF TRBV20-1 TRBD2 TRBJ2-1 many
TGTGCCAGCAGTGAATTTACAGCATATAATTCACCCCTCCACTTT CASSEFTAYNSPLHF TRBV2 NA TRBJ1-6 many
TGTGCCAGCTCACCGTCTAGCGGGAGAAGTAAGGCCGGGGAGCTGTTTTTT CASSPSSGRSKAGELFF TRBV18 TRBD2 TRBJ2-2 many
TGTGCCAGCTCACCAGGTCCGACAGGCAATCAGCCCCAGCATTTT CASSPGPTGNQPQHF TRBV18 NA TRBJ1-5 many
TGTGCCAGCGTCGGGACAGATTCTTATAGCAATCAGCCCCAGCATTTT CASVGTDSYSNQPQHF TRBV28 TRBD1 TRBJ1-5 many
TGTGCCAGCAGCCCTAGCGGGAGGGGACGGGTCACAGATACGCAGTATTTT CASSPSGRGRVTDTQYF TRBV7-2 TRBD2 TRBJ2-3 many
TGTGCCAGCAGTGAATGGGCCGGGGGTGAGGACGAGCAGTACTTC CASSEWAGGEDEQYF TRBV25-1 NA TRBJ2-7 few
TGTGCCAGTAGTGCGCTCTGGACTAGCGGGAGCACAGATACGCAGTATTTT CASSALWTSGSTDTQYF TRBV19 TRBD2 TRBJ2-3 many
TGTGCCAGCAGCCAAGAGGGGGGGGGATCTAACAATGAGCAGTTCTTC CASSQEGGGSNNEQFF TRBV3-1 TRBD2 TRBJ2-1 many
TGCAGTGCTCCAACGCCGCAGCGTGGCTACACCTTC CSAPTPQRGYTF TRBV20-1 NA TRBJ1-2 few
TGTGCCAGCAGTCCCCTGACTAGCGGGAGCCCCACCCCGCGGGAGCAGTACTTC CASSPLTSGSPTPREQYF TRBV27 TRBD2 TRBJ2-7 many
TGTGCCAGCACCACAGCGGGAGGGGCCCTTTTACCCCAAAAAGAGACCCAGTACTTC CASTTAGGALLPQKETQYF TRBV6-2/TRBV6-3 TRBD2 TRBJ2-5 many
TGTGCCAGCAGCGAAATGGCAGGGTTAGGGGCCAACGTCCTGACTTTC CASSEMAGLGANVLTF TRBV11-2 NA TRBJ2-6 many